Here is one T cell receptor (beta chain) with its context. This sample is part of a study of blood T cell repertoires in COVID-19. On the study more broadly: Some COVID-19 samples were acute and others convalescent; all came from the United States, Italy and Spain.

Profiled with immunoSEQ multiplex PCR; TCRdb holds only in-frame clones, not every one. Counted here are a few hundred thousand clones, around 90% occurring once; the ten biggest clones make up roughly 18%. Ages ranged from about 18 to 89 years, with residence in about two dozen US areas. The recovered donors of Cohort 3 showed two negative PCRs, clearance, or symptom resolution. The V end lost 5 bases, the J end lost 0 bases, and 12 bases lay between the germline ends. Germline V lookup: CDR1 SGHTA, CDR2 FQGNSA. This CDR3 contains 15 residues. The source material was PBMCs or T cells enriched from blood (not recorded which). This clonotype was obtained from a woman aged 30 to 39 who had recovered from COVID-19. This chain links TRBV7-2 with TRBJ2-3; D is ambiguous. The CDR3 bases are TGTGCCAGCAGCCCTAGGCCGGTCAGCACAGATACGCAGTATTTT. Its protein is CASSPRPVSTDTQYF.